The subject of this entry is one TCR beta chain. Its target is not known. There were no recent acute infections or vaccinations among the donors, who were healthy HIV-negative adults. Libraries were prepared by immunoSEQ multiplex PCR; TCRdb keeps only in-frame clonotypes and omits some of them. This table has over a million clones, around 97% appearing once. The data stem from a study of shared clonotypes between healthy human individuals. The study's findings and limits: Rarefaction demonstrated incomplete sorted-subset sequencing despite large depth.

CDR1 is SGHRS and CDR2 is YFSETQ in the germline V gene. This CDR3 comprises 14 residues. Trimming removed 0 bases from V and 6 bases from J; junction bases left unmatched: 3. The sequenced sample consisted of naive CD4+ T cells sorted from blood. Regarding subset: CD45RA+ positively selected. The chain is built from TRBV5-1 and TRBJ2-1; 7 bases map to TRBD1. This TCR was sampled from a young man in good health. The CDR3 DNA is TGCGCCAGCAGCTTGGACAGGGGTGGCAATGAGCAGTTCTTC. Translated: CASSLDRGGNEQFF.